This T cell receptor beta chain was profiled in a study of persistence of HIV-infected CD4 T cells. V shed 4 bases, J shed 3 bases, and the junction held 10 bases outside the gene matches. From germline, CDR1 is SGHKS and CDR2 YYEKEE (reference sequence). The CDR3 is 16 amino acids. Stimulation used 10 ug/mL lysate from CMV-infected fibroblasts. Sorting of responding CD4+ T cells relied on upregulated CD40 ligand together with CD69. Study-level findings and limits: Compared with CD3/CD28-stimulated cells, CMV- and Gag-responding cells showed lower TCRbeta richness.

The immunoSEQ assay was version 4, run in survey mode. Profiled with immunoSEQ multiplex PCR; TCRdb holds only in-frame clones, not every one. This sample has some 13,000 clones; 71% occur once, and the top ten carry roughly 15%. On this clone itself: The target antigen is unknown.

The sequence derives from an adult man with HIV who was CMV-seropositive. Material: CD4+ T cells sorted from PBMCs after roughly 18-hour stimulation, obtained from a patient who received antiretroviral therapy. The chain uses TRBV5-5 and TRBJ2-7, with 10 positions matching TRBD1. The CDR3 DNA sequence: TGTGCCAGCAGCCTGGCCGGGACAGGGGCAAACTACGAGCAGTACTTC. It translates to CASSLAGTGANYEQYF.